Here is one T cell receptor (beta chain) with its context. Its antigen remains unidentified. After 5'RACE with constant-segment primers, TCR alpha and TCR beta cDNA libraries carrying sample barcodes and UMIs were obtained. TCRdb called the 5' RACE reads again in MiXCR, with one record for every CDR3 protein. The sample lists fewer than 90,000 distinct CDR3 sequences, around 13% occurring once. These data come from a study of T-cell memory formation after mild COVID-19. V was clipped by 6 bases and J by 4 bases; unmatched bases: 6. The CDR3 length is 15 residues. Germline loops: CDR1 MNHEY, CDR2 SVGAGI. Findings and limits, study-wide: Clones that contracted from day 15 to 85 had balanced CD4/CD8; later expanders were CD4+ biased. Clones which contracted sat mainly in CM and EM if CD4+, and in EMRA if CD8+. Pre-infection memory contained some responding clones, which suggested that cross-reactive memory had joined.

The sample was PBMCs or a T cell subset sorted from them (not recorded which). J is TRBJ2-5 and V is TRBV6-5, with 12 bases that match TRBD1. This TCR derives from a man aged 18 to 29 who had mild COVID-19 (a few samples of this study predate the infection). Cell type and time point are not known. Here the CDR3 DNA reads TGTGCCAGCAGGCCCGGGACAGGGGGCGGAGAGACCCAGTACTTC. It yields the protein CASRPGTGGGETQYF.